These 11 T cell receptor beta chains share one sample of origin, sequenced in a study of beta chain features in type 1 diabetes. The sequenced template was cDNA made from the entire isolated RNA. Clones were sequenced by immunoSEQ multiplex PCR, and TCRdb holds only the in-frame ones, with some missing. The sample lists about 900,000 clones; under 20% were seen once. Sequences were obtained from naive CD4+ T cells from blood. These receptors all come from a woman younger than 35 in good health.

The chain has TRBV2 and TRBJ1-5; D unclear. CDR3 length: 16 residues. Germline V CDR1 and CDR2: SNHLY, FYNNEI. V lost 5 bases, J lost 2 bases, and 16 bases lay in between. The CDR3 loop is CASSPRERDGNQPQHF. The CDR3 nucleotides read TGTGCCAGCAGTCCCCGAGAGAGGGATGGCAATCAGCCCCAGCATTTT.

This clone was seen only a few times. This sequence joins TRBV2 and TRBJ2-3; 8 nucleotides line up with TRBD2. CDR3 length equals 13 residues. V shed 5 bases and J 5 bases; nucleotides not matched to a gene: 3. The germline gives CDR1 SNHLY, CDR2 FYNNEI. CDR3 residues: CASSSGSGDTQYF. Written as DNA, the CDR3 is TGTGCCAGCAGTAGCGGGAGTGGAGATACGCAGTATTTT.

This clone was recorded a few times. V gene TRBV7-9 combines with J gene TRBJ1-2; D call uncertain. The CDR3 totals 12 residues. Trimming took off 1 base at V and 6 bases at J, with 6 bases between the two ends. CDR1 and CDR2 (germline): SEHNR, FQNEAQ (reference sequence). The CDR3 DNA reads TGTGCCAGCAGCTTAGTGGTAAATGGCTACACCTTC. Translation gives CASSLVVNGYTF.

V gene TRBV9 combines with J gene TRBJ2-1, with 8 bases that match TRBD1. V shed 2 bases, J shed 7 bases, and the junction held 17 bases outside the gene matches. Germline lookup yields CDR1 SGDLS and CDR2 YYNGEE. CDR3 length equals 18 residues. In DNA, the CDR3 is TGTGCCAGCAGCGTCCTACCGTGGGGGACAGGAAGAGGGAATGAGCAGTTCTTC. Translated: CASSVLPWGTGRGNEQFF.

This clone occurred a few times. At the DNA level, this CDR3 is encoded by other sequences in the same sample as well. V and J are TRBV6-6 and TRBJ2-3; D unclear. Trimming stripped 0 bases from V and 8 bases from J, with 6 bases between. The CDR3 length is 12 residues. CDR1 MNHNY and CDR2 SVGAGI come from the germline V gene (reference sequence). CDR3 DNA: TGTGCCAGCAGTTACTCTACCGGTACGCAGTATTTT. This codes for CASSYSTGTQYF.

This clone has just a few counts. The chain combines TRBV28 with TRBJ2-1; no reliable D call. The CDR3 sequence is 15 residues long. Deletions cut 3 bases from V and 1 base from J, with 10 bases between. Per germline, CDR1 MDHEN and CDR2 SYDVKM. This CDR3 reads CASSFRLGSYNEQFF. The CDR3 DNA reads as TGTGCCAGCAGTTTCCGATTGGGATCCTACAATGAGCAGTTCTTC.

A few counts support this clone. The chain joins TRBV7-8 to TRBJ2-1; D perhaps matches TRBD2 (6 bases). The V gene's germline CDR1 is SGHVS and CDR2 FQNEAQ. This CDR3 has 15 residues. Trimming removed 6 bases from V and 0 bases from J, with 12 bases in between. As DNA, the CDR3 is TGTGCCAGCAGTTTTAGCGGTAGCTCCTACAATGAGCAGTTCTTC. This sequence encodes CASSFSGSSYNEQFF.

The gene calls are TRBV28 and TRBJ2-1; the match to TRBD2 covers 10 bases. The CDR3 is made up of 17 amino acids. Germline V gene lookup returns CDR1 MDHEN and CDR2 SYDVKM. The V and J ends lost 6 bases and 2 bases, in that order; junction bases with no gene match: 10. CDR3 sequence reads: CASSLSGAGGPYNEQFF. The CDR3 nucleotides read TGTGCCAGCAGCCTATCCGGAGCGGGAGGGCCCTACAATGAGCAGTTCTTC.

The V call is TRBV28, the J call TRBJ2-7, with 7 bases lining up with TRBD2. Germline V CDR1 and CDR2: MDHEN, SYDVKM. This CDR3 is 14 amino acids long. J gave up 2 bases and V 10 bases, and 11 bases lay outside the gene matches. DNA for the CDR3: TGTGCCACCTGCGGCTCGGGAGGCCCCTACGAGCAGTACTTC. Encoded protein: CATCGSGGPYEQYF. Combining the CDR3 with reference TRBV28 and TRBJ2-7 gives the whole variable domain DVKVTQSSRYLVKRTGEKVFLECVQDMDHENMFWYRQDPGLGLRLIYFSYDVKMKEKGDIPEGYSVSREKKERFSLILESASTNQTSMYLCATCGSGGPYEQYFGPGTRLTVT.

The gene calls are TRBV6-6 and TRBJ2-7; D perhaps matches TRBD1 (6 bases). This CDR3 comprises 13 residues. Trimming left V 7 bases short and J 3 bases short, with 13 bases between. Per the germline V gene, CDR1 is MNHNY and CDR2 is SVGAGI (reference sequence). This CDR3 reads CASNYRESYEQYF. In DNA form, the CDR3 reads TGTGCCAGCAACTACAGGGAAAGCTACGAGCAGTACTTC.

The chain has TRBV7-2 and TRBJ2-3; 10 positions match TRBD2. The CDR3 totals 17 residues. The germline gives CDR1 SGHTA, CDR2 FQGNSA. The V segment lost 0 bases and the J segment 4 bases; nucleotides outside the gene matches: 7. This CDR3 is CASSLASGRRGPDTQYF. CDR3 in DNA: TGTGCCAGCAGCTTAGCTAGCGGGAGGAGGGGCCCAGATACGCAGTATTTT.